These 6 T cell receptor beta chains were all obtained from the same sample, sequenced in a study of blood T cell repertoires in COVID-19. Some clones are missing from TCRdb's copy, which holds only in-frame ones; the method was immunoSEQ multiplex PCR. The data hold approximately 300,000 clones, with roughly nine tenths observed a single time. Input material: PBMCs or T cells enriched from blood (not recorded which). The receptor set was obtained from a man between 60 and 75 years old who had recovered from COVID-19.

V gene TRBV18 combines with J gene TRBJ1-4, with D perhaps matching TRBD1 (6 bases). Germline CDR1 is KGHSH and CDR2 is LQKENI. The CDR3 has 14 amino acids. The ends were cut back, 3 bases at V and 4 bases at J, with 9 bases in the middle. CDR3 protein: CASSPQGINEKLFF. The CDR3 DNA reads TGTGCCAGCTCACCCCAGGGGATTAATGAAAAACTGTTTTTT.

CDR3 sequence: CASRPVRGTDTQYF. CDR3 DNA: TGCGCCAGCAGGCCTGTGAGGGGCACAGATACGCAGTATTTT. V is TRBV4-1 and J is TRBJ2-3; D might be TRBD2 (5 bases). Germline-derived CDR1 and CDR2 are MGHRA and YSYEKL. The CDR3 contains 14 residues. The V end was cut by 6 bases, the J end by 1 base, with 11 bases between.

The CDR3 DNA reads as TGCGCCAGCAGCTCTGGAGTGCTACAGGGGGGCGAAAAACTGTTTTTT. This codes for CASSSGVLQGGEKLFF. The genes are TRBV5-1 and TRBJ1-4; 8 bases are a match to TRBD1. Trimming at V came to 3 bases and at J to 8 bases, leaving 12 bases not matched to a gene. The germline V gene encodes CDR1 SGHRS and CDR2 YFSETQ. CDR3 length equals 16 residues.

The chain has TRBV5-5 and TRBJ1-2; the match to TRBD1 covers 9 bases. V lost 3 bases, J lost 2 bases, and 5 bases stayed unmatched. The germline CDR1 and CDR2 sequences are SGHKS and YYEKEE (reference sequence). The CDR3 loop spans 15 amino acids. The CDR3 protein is CASSWTGTGNYGYTF. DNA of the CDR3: TGTGCCAGCAGCTGGACCGGGACAGGGAACTATGGCTACACCTTC.

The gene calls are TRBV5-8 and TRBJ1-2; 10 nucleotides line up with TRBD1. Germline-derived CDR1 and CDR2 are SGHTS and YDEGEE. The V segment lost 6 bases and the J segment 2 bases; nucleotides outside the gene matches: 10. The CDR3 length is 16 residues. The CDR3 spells CASTLTGTGVNYGYTF. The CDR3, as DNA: TGTGCCAGCACCCTAACCGGGACAGGGGTCAACTATGGCTACACCTTC. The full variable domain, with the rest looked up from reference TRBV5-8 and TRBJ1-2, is EAGVTQSPTHLIKTRGQQATLRCSPISGHTSVYWYQQALGLGLQFLLWYDEGEERNRGNFPPRFSGRQFPNYSSELNVNALELEDSALYLCASTLTGTGVNYGYTFGSGTRLTVV.

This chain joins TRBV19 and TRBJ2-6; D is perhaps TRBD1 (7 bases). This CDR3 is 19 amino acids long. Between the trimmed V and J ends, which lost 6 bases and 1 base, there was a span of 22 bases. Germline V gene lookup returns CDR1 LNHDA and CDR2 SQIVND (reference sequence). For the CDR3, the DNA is TGTGCCAGTAGCATCCCAGGGGGGCGGATGGTGTCTGGGGCCAACGTCCTGACTTTC. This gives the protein CASSIPGGRMVSGANVLTF.